This T cell receptor beta chain emerged from a study of vaccination effects on CD4 cells after COVID-19. The data were produced by immunoSEQ multiplex PCR, yet TCRdb's version contains in-frame clones alone and is incomplete. Of about 28,000 clones detected, around 80% appear once; the ten largest clones hold 25% to 35%. This clone is medium-sized by share. What it binds is unknown. With the ViraFEST assay, the study expanded antigen-specific CD4+ T cells using viral peptide pools, then sequenced them. Isolation of CD4+ T cells took place after nine to ten days of culture. No vaccinee had earlier SARS-CoV-2 infection, and nucleocapsid antibodies were negative. The researchers cultured around 2 million PBMC per well with about 11 IU/ml IL-2 and roughly 10 ug/ml peptides. The J segment lost 3 bases and the V segment lost 4 bases, leaving 9 bases of the junction unmatched. Per the germline V gene, CDR1 is MGHRA and CDR2 is YSYEKL. This CDR3 has 16 amino acids.

The TCR sequence derives from a human donor who received a COVID-19 vaccine. J is TRBJ1-2 and V is TRBV4-1; 9 bases line up with TRBD1. The input for sequencing was CD4+ T cells from PBMCs cultured with SARS-CoV-2 spike peptides, taken before COVID-19 vaccination. The DNA of the CDR3 is TGCGCCAGCAGCCCGCATCGGGACAGGGTGGACTATGGCTACACCTTC. Protein: CASSPHRDRVDYGYTF.